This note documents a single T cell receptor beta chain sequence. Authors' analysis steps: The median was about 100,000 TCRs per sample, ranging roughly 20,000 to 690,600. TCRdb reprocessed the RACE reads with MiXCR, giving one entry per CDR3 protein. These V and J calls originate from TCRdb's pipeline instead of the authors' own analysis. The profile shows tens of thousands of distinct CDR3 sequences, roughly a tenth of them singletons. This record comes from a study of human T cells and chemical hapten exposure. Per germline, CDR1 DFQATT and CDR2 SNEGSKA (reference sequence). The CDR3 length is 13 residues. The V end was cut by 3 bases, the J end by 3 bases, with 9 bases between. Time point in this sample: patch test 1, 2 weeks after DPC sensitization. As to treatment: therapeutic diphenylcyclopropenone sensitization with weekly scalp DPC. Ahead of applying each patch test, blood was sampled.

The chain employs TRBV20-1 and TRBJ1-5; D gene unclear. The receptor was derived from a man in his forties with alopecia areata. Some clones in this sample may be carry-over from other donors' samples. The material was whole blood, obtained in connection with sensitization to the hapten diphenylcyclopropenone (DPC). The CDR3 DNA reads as TGCAGTGCTAGGTCGACGGACAATCAGCCCCAGCATTTT. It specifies CSARSTDNQPQHF.